The source of this T cell receptor (beta chain) is a study of blood T cells in healthy people across ages. In the study overall: Template-switching capture recovered about one barcoded beta molecule per two T cells.

As regards this clonotype: The antigen remains unidentified.

This CDR3 spans 13 amino acids. The V end was cut by 6 bases, the J end by 13 bases, with 19 bases between. General study points: Changes in expanded clonotypes were possibly confounded, as the CMV status of donors was unknown.

Primers used in a second PCR of about 6 to 11 cycles were a sample-barcoded 5' primer and a J-beta primer mix. Each cDNA molecule carried a tag from a template-switch adaptor that contained 12 random nucleotides. MiXCR, run by TCRdb on the 5' RACE reads, gives a single entry per CDR3 protein. Here the sample spans roughly 830,000 distinct CDR3 sequences, 60% to 80% being singletons. PBMCs numbering at least 6.5 million were isolated per sample. The rearrangement uses TRBV12-3 or TRBV12-4 and TRBJ2-4; the D gene could be TRBD1 or TRBD2 (5 bases each). Sequencing used blood. The clonotype comes from a man aged 30 to 45 in good health. The CDR3, as DNA: TGTGCCAGCAGCCCCGGGACCACCAAGGGGCAGTACTTC. This codes for CASSPGTTKGQYF.